This is a list of T cell receptor beta chains from one sample in a study of identical twins. From the 5' RACE reads, TCRdb called clonotypes with MiXCR, one entry per CDR3 protein. The sample records 500,000 to 650,000 distinct CDR3 sequences, around 22% being singletons. This sample was shared with a second study, whose subject was yellow fever vaccine responses in identical twins.

The specimen sequenced was CD4+ T cells sorted from blood. These receptors were taken from a woman younger than 35 in good health. Each CDR3 is given with its conserved first and last residue. The D gene is left open where the match is weak. Some rows have no size entry. The others give once, few or many, or a class for an expanded clone.

v_gene	j_gene	abundance	d_gene	CDR3aa	CDR3nt
TRBV3-1	TRBJ2-2	-	-	CASSRSGATGELFF	TGTGCCAGCAGCCGCTCGGGGGCGACCGGGGAGCTGTTTTTT
TRBV12-3/TRBV12-4	TRBJ2-2	-	-	CASSLGQATTGELFF	TGTGCCAGCAGTTTAGGACAGGCGACCACCGGGGAGCTGTTTTTT
TRBV5-1	TRBJ2-2	-	TRBD1	CASSFDRGRGELFF	TGCGCCAGCAGTTTTGACAGGGGGCGCGGGGAGCTGTTTTTT
TRBV20-1	TRBJ1-1	-	-	CSATWGGLMNTEAFF	TGCAGTGCTACCTGGGGGGGACTCATGAACACTGAAGCTTTCTTT
TRBV28	TRBJ2-1	many	-	CASSDSRGSRGDEQFF	TGTGCCAGCAGTGACTCTCGGGGCTCCCGCGGGGATGAGCAGTTCTTC
TRBV2	TRBJ2-7	-	-	CASSEALLGPAYEQYF	TGTGCCAGCAGTGAAGCGCTTCTGGGGCCCGCCTACGAGCAGTACTTC
TRBV7-2	TRBJ2-5	-	-	CASNVAGVETQYF	TGTGCCAGCAACGTGGCGGGCGTAGAGACCCAGTACTTC
TRBV6-2/TRBV6-3	TRBJ2-2	few	-	CASTPLGWNTGELFF	TGTGCCAGCACCCCCCTGGGGTGGAACACCGGGGAGCTGTTTTTT
TRBV3-1	TRBJ2-7	-	-	CASSPRQTFLYEQYF	TGTGCCAGCAGCCCCCGACAGACCTTCCTCTACGAGCAGTACTTC
TRBV7-2	TRBJ2-7	few	-	CASSRDIVYEQYF	TGTGCCAGCAGCAGGGACATAGTCTACGAGCAGTACTTC
TRBV3-1	TRBJ2-1	-	TRBD1	CASSQEVLWSTGQGYNEQFF	TGTGCCAGCAGCCAAGAAGTCCTCTGGTCAACGGGACAGGGGTACAATGAGCAGTTCTTC
TRBV2	TRBJ2-1	few	TRBD2	CASSDSGRWYEQFF	TGTGCCAGCAGTGATAGCGGGAGGTGGTATGAGCAGTTCTTC
TRBV6-1	TRBJ2-5	-	-	CASRIGSVALQGTQYF	TGTGCCAGCAGAATAGGGTCCGTAGCCCTACAGGGGACCCAGTACTTC
TRBV18	TRBJ1-2	-	-	CASSWGSDYGYTF	TGTGCCAGCTCATGGGGGTCGGACTATGGCTACACCTTC
TRBV25-1	TRBJ2-7	-	TRBD2	CASSELAVTYEQYF	TGTGCCAGCAGTGAACTAGCGGTTACCTACGAGCAGTACTTC
TRBV5-1	TRBJ2-1	many	TRBD2	CASSSERGAYNEQFF	TGCGCCAGCAGCTCAGAGCGGGGGGCCTACAATGAGCAGTTCTTC
TRBV7-9	TRBJ2-2	many	-	CASSKGNTGELFF	TGTGCCAGCAGCAAGGGAAACACCGGGGAGCTGTTTTTT
TRBV6-2/TRBV6-3	TRBJ1-1	few	-	CASSYSTVNTEAFF	TGTGCCAGCAGTTACTCTACGGTGAACACTGAAGCTTTCTTT
TRBV28	TRBJ2-3	once	TRBD1	CASSLNRGLRTDTQYF	TGTGCCAGCAGTTTAAACAGGGGGCTGCGCACAGATACGCAGTATTTT
TRBV6-2/TRBV6-3	TRBJ2-7	-	TRBD2	CASSPGGAVSEQYF	TGTGCCAGCAGTCCCGGGGGGGCGGTGAGCGAGCAGTACTTC
TRBV29-1	TRBJ2-1	-	TRBD2	CSDRLAGGNEQFF	TGCAGTGATAGACTAGCGGGAGGCAATGAGCAGTTCTTC
TRBV5-1	TRBJ2-1	-	TRBD2	CASIDFGGGDEQFF	TGCGCCAGCATTGACTTTGGGGGAGGGGATGAGCAGTTCTTC
TRBV5-1	TRBJ2-1	few	-	CASSAVSSYNEQFF	TGCGCCAGCAGTGCGGTAAGCTCCTACAATGAGCAGTTCTTC
TRBV20-1	TRBJ1-2	few	-	CSARATGVGGYTF	TGCAGTGCTAGAGCCACCGGGGTGGGTGGCTACACCTTC
TRBV10-3	TRBJ2-5	few	-	CAISERQEETQYF	TGTGCCATCAGTGAAAGGCAGGAGGAGACCCAGTACTTC
TRBV24-1	TRBJ2-1	-	TRBD2	CATSKTSGLYNEQFF	TGTGCCACCAGCAAGACTAGCGGACTCTACAATGAGCAGTTCTTC
TRBV24-1	TRBJ2-1	-	-	CATSDWTTNYNEQFF	TGTGCCACCAGTGACTGGACTACAAACTACAATGAGCAGTTCTTC
TRBV3-1	TRBJ1-2	few	TRBD1	CASSPSTGLDGYTF	TGTGCCAGCAGCCCATCGACAGGGCTCGATGGCTACACCTTC
TRBV5-1	TRBJ2-1	few	-	CASSSVQSSYNEQFF	TGCGCCAGCAGCTCGGTACAAAGCTCCTACAATGAGCAGTTCTTC
TRBV7-2	TRBJ2-1	-	TRBD2	CASSLSGSLGGVHNEQFF	TGTGCCAGCAGCTTATCGGGTTCCTTGGGGGGGGTTCACAATGAGCAGTTCTTC
TRBV27	TRBJ1-5	-	TRBD1	CASSRQQGLGQPQHF	TGTGCCAGCAGTAGGCAACAGGGGCTGGGTCAGCCCCAGCATTTT
TRBV20-1	TRBJ1-5	-	TRBD1	CSAPDRVEQPQHF	TGCAGTGCTCCCGACAGGGTGGAACAGCCCCAGCATTTT